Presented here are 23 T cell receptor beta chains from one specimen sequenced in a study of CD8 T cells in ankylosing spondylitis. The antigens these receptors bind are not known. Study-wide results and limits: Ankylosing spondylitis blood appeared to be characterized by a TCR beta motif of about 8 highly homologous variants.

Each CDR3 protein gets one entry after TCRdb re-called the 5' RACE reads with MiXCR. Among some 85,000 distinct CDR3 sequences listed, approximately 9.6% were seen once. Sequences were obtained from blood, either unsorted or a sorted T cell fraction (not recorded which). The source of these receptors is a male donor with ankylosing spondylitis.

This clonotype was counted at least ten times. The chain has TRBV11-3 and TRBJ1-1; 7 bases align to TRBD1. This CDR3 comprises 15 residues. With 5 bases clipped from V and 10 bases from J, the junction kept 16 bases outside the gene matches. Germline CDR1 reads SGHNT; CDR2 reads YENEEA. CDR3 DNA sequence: TGTGCCAGCAGCCCCGAGGGGACAGTTGAAGACGGAGCTTTCTTT. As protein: CASSPEGTVEDGAFF.

The chain's CDR3 is CAILGHYGYTF. CDR3 DNA: TGTGCCATACTAGGGCACTATGGCTACACCTTC. This sequence joins TRBV12-3 or TRBV12-4 and TRBJ1-2; D is uncertain. V was trimmed by 10 bases and J by 3 bases, leaving 9 bases between them. The CDR3 is 11 amino acids.

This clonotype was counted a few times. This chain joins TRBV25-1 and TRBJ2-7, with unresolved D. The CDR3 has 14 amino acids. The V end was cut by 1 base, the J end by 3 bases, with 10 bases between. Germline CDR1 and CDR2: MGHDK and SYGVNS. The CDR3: CASSESGSLYEQYF. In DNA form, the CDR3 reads TGTGCCAGCAGTGAATCAGGCAGCCTCTACGAGCAGTACTTC.

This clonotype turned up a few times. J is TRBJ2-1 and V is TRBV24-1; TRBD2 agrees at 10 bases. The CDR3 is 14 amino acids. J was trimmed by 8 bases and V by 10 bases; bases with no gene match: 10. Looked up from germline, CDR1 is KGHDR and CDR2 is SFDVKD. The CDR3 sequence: CATSRTSGNHEQFF. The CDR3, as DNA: TGTGCCACTTCTCGGACTAGCGGTAACCATGAGCAGTTCTTC.

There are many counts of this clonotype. This CDR3 reads CAWSALGQGARYEQYF. The CDR3 region has the DNA TGTGCCTGGAGTGCCTTAGGACAGGGGGCGCGATACGAGCAGTACTTC. The rearrangement links TRBV30 to TRBJ2-7; 11 nucleotides match TRBD1. With 1 base clipped from V and 4 bases from J, the junction kept 9 bases outside the gene matches. The CDR3 is 16 amino acids. The germline V gene has CDR1 GTSNPN and CDR2 SVGIG (reference sequence). Together with reference TRBV30 and TRBJ2-7, the CDR3 gives the full variable domain: SQTIHQWPATLVQPVGSPLSLECTVEGTSNPNLYWYRQAAGRGLQLLFYSVGIGQISSEVPQNLSASRPQDRQFILSSKKLLLSDSGFYLCAWSALGQGARYEQYFGPGTRLTVT.

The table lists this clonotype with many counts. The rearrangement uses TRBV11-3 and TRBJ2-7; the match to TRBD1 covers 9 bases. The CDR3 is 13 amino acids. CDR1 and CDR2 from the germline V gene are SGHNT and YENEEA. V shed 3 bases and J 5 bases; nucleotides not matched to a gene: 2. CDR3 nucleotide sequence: TGTGCCAGCAGCTTCGGGACAGGGCACGAGCAGTACGTC. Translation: CASSFGTGHEQYV.

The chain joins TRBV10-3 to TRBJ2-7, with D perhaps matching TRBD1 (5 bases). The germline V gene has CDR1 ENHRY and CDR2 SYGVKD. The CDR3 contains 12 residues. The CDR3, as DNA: TGTGCTGTTCAGGGCGAGATCTACGAGCAGTACTTC. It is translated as CAVQGEIYEQYF.

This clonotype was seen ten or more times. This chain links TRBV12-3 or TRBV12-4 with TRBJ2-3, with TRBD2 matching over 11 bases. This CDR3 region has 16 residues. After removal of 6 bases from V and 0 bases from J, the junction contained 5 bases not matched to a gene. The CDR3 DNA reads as TGTGCCAGCAGGCATGGGACTAGCGGAAGCACAGATACGCAGTATTTT. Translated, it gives CASRHGTSGSTDTQYF.

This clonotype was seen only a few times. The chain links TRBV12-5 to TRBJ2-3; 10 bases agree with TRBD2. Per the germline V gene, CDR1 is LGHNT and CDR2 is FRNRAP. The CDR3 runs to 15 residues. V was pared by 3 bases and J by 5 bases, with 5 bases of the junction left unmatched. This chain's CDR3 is CASGLSGRALDTQYF. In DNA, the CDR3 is TGTGCTAGTGGTTTAAGCGGGAGGGCCCTAGATACGCAGTATTTT.

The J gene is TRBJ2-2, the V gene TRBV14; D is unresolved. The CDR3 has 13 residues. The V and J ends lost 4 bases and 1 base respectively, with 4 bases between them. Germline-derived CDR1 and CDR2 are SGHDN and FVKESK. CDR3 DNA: TGTGCCAGCAGCCCCCTGAACACCGGGGAGCTGTTTTTT. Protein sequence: CASSPLNTGELFF.

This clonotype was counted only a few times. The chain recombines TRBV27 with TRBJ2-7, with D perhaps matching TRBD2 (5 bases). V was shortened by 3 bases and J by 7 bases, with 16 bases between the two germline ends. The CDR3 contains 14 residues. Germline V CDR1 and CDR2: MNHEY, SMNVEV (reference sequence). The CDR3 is CASSFQGPRGEQYF. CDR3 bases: TGTGCCAGCAGTTTTCAAGGGCCCCGAGGGGAGCAGTACTTC.

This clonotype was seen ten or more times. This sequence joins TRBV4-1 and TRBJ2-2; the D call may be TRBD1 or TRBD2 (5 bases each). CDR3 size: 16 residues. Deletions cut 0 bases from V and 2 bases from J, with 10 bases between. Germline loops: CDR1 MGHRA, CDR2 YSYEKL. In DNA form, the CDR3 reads TGCGCCAGCAGCCAAGATGGGACCCGAAACACCGGGGAGCTGTTTTTT. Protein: CASSQDGTRNTGELFF.

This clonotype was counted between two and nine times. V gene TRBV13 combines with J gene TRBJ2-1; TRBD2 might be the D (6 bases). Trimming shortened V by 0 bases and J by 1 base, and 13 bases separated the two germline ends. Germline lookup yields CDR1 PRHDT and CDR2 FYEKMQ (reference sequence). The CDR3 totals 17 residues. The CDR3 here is CASSLGSLGRSYNEQFF. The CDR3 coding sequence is TGTGCCAGCAGCTTAGGGTCCCTCGGGAGATCCTACAATGAGCAGTTCTTC. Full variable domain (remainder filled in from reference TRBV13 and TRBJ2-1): AAGVIQSPRHLIKEKRETATLKCYPIPRHDTVYWYQQGPGQDPQFLISFYEKMQSDKGSIPDRFSAQQFSDYHSELNMSSLELGDSALYFCASSLGSLGRSYNEQFFGPGTRLTVL.

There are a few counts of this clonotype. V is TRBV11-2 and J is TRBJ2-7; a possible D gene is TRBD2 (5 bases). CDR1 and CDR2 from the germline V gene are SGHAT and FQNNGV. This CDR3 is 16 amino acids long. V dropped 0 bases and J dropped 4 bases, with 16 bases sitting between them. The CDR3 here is CASSLDSEGEVYEQYV. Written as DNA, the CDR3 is TGTGCCAGCAGCTTAGATTCTGAGGGTGAAGTTTACGAGCAGTACGTC.

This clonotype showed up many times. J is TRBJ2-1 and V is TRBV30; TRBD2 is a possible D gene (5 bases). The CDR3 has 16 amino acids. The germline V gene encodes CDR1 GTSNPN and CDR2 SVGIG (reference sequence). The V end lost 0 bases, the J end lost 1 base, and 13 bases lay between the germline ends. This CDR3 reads CAWSVEGMGSYNEQFF. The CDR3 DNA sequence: TGTGCCTGGAGTGTAGAGGGAATGGGGTCCTACAATGAGCAGTTCTTC.

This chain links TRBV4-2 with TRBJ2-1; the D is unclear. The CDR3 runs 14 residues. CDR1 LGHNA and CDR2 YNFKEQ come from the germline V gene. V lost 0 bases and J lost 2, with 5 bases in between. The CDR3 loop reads CASSQDLAYNEQFF. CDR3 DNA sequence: TGTGCCAGCAGCCAAGATCTAGCCTACAATGAGCAGTTCTTC.

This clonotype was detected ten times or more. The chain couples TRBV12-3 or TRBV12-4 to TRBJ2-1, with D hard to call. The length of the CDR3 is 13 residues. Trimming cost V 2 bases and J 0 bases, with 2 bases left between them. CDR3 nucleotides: TGTGCCAGCAGTTTATACTCCTACAATGAGCAGTTCTTC. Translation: CASSLYSYNEQFF.

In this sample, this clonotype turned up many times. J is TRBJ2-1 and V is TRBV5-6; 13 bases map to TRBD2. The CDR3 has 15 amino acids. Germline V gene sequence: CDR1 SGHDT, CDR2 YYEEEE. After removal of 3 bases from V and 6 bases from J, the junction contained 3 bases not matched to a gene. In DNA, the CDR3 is TGTGCCAGCAGCTCGGGACTAGCGGGACTCAATGAGCAGTTCTTC. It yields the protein CASSSGLAGLNEQFF.

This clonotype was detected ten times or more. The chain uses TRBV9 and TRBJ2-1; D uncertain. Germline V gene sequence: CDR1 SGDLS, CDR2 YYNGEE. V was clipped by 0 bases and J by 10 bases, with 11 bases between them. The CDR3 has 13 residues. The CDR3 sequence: CASSVGLLREQFF. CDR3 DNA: TGTGCCAGCAGCGTAGGTCTTTTACGAGAGCAGTTCTTC.

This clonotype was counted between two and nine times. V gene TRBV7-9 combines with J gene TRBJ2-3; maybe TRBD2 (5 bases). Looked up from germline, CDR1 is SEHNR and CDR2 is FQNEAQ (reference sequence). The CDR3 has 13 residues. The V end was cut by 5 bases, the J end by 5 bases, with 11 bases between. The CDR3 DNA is TGTGCCAGCAGCCCGAGAGGGTTAGATACGCAGTATTTT. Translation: CASSPRGLDTQYF.

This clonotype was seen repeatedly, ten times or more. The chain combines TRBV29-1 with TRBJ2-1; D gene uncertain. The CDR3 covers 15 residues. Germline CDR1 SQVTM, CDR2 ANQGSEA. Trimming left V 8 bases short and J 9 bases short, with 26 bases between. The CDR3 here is CSFSGQEIGIGEQFF. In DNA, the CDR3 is TGCAGCTTCAGTGGGCAGGAAATCGGCATTGGTGAGCAGTTCTTC.

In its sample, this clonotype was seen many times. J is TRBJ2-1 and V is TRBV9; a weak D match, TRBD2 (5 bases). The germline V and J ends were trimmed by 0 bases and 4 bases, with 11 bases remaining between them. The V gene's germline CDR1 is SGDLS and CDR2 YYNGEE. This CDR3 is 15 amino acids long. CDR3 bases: TGTGCCAGCAGCGTAGCGGGAACGGGATACAATGAGCAGTTCTTC. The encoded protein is CASSVAGTGYNEQFF.

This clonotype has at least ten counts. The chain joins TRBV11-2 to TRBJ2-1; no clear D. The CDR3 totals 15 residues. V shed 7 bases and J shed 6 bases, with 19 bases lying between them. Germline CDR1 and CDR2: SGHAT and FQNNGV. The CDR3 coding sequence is TGTGCCAGCACCCTTACTGTTGGAGCCTTCAATGAGCAGTTCTTC. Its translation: CASTLTVGAFNEQFF.